The present T cell receptor beta chain was sequenced within a study of blood T cell repertoires in COVID-19. The wider study: Sites in the United States, Italy and Spain provided acute and convalescent COVID-19 samples. T cells, B-cell-depleted T cells, or PBMCs provided the cDNA or gDNA that served as material.

The V gene's germline CDR1 is SEHNR and CDR2 FQNEAQ (reference sequence). With V trimmed by 5 bases and J by 6 bases, 10 bases remained unmatched. The length of the CDR3 is 16 residues. This clone came up a few times. The repertoire was sequenced with immunoSEQ multiplex PCR; TCRdb's copy has only in-frame clones and lacks some. This sample has roughly 280,000 clones, with about 85% found just once. The sample comprised peripheral blood. The chain combines TRBV7-9 with TRBJ2-2; 9 bases match TRBD2. The receptor was isolated from a man between 18 and 29 years old with active or convalescent COVID-19. This CDR3 is CASSRGAGGNAGELFF. CDR3 nucleotides: TGTGCCAGCAGCCGAGGAGCGGGAGGAAATGCCGGGGAGCTGTTTTTT.